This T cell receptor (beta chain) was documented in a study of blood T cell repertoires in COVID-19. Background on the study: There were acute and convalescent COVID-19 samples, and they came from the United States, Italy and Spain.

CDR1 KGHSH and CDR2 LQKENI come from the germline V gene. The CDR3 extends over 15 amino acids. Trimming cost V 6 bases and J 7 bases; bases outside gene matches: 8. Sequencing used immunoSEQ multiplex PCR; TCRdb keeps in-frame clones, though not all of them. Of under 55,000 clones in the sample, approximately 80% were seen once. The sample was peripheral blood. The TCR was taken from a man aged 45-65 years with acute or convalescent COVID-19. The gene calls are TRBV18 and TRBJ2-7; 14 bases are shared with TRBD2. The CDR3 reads CASSLGLAGVSEQYF. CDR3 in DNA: TGTGCCAGCTCCCTGGGACTAGCGGGAGTAAGTGAGCAGTACTTC.